The T cell receptor (beta chain) described here comes from a study of shared clonotypes between healthy human individuals. Around 32,000 T cell genomes, or approximately 0.2 ug DNA, went into the sorted-subset replicate PCRs. Libraries were prepared by immunoSEQ multiplex PCR; TCRdb keeps only in-frame clonotypes and omits some of them. This table has about a million clones, about 74% appearing once. In regard to this clone: Other DNA sequences of this sample code for an identical CDR3.

From germline, CDR1 is MNHEY and CDR2 SVGAGI. This CDR3 is built from 13 residues. V shed 5 bases and J 0 bases; nucleotides not matched to a gene: 1. V usage is TRBV6-5 and J usage is TRBJ2-7; TRBD1 matches at 7 bases. This receptor was obtained from a man aged 18 to 30 in good health. Specimen: memory CD4+ T cells sorted from blood. Subset here: CD45RA-negative fraction. CDR3 region: CASSRTGSYEQYF. The DNA of the CDR3 is TGTGCCAGCAGTAGGACAGGCTCCTACGAGCAGTACTTC.